These 17 T cell receptor beta chains were all obtained from the same sample, sequenced in a study of shared clonotypes between healthy human individuals. Generated by immunoSEQ multiplex PCR, the TCRdb table keeps only in-frame clones and is missing some. The sample consists of roughly 650,000 clones, around 96% of them appearing once. Positive CCR7 selection of CD45RO-negative cells yielded the naive CD8 cells, and terminally differentiated effector memory CD45RA+ cells were excluded. Sequenced: naive CD8+ T cells sorted from blood. Receptors originate from a woman in her 30s in good health.

The CDR3 is CASSEPGSEQFF. The CDR3 DNA sequence: TGTGCCAGCAGCGAGCCAGGGAGTGAGCAGTTCTTC. This chain links TRBV9 with TRBJ2-1; either TRBD1 or TRBD2 may supply D (5 bases each). Trimming took 3 bases from V and 9 from J, leaving 10 bases between them. Germline-derived CDR1 and CDR2 are SGDLS and YYNGEE. The CDR3 runs 12 residues.

The chain carries TRBV19 and TRBJ1-5; 7 bases fit TRBD1. V shed 8 bases and J 1 base; nucleotides not matched to a gene: 17. Per germline, CDR1 LNHDA and CDR2 SQIVND (reference sequence). This CDR3 is 18 amino acids long. CDR3 nucleotides: TGTGCCAGTTCCGCCGACAGGGATTCTCCTCCAAGCAATCAGCCCCAGCATTTT. Encoded protein: CASSADRDSPPSNQPQHF.

This clone was seen once. The sample contains more than one DNA sequence encoding this CDR3. The chain couples TRBV7-9 to TRBJ2-7, with 9 bases aligning to TRBD2. The CDR3 contains 15 residues. The germline gives CDR1 SEHNR, CDR2 FQNEAQ (reference sequence). Unmatched junction bases numbered 3, after V lost 3 bases and J lost 0 bases. CDR3 bases: TGTGCCAGCAGCTTTCTGACTAGCGGCTCCTACGAGCAGTACTTC. Translated: CASSFLTSGSYEQYF.

The CDR3 here is CASSHPGQGFYEQYF. CDR3 nucleotide sequence: TGCGCCAGCAGCCACCCGGGACAGGGATTCTACGAGCAGTACTTC. The rearrangement links TRBV4-1 to TRBJ2-5; TRBD1 matches at 9 bases. TRBJ2-7 explains the end of the DNA better; the J call may be wrong. Looked up from germline, CDR1 is MGHRA and CDR2 is YSYEKL. The CDR3 loop spans 15 amino acids.

This chain connects TRBV19 to TRBJ2-4; D is perhaps TRBD2 (6 bases). CDR1 is LNHDA, CDR2 SQIVND, per germline (reference sequence). Trimming left V 9 bases short and J 1 base short, with 13 bases between. This CDR3 has 14 amino acids. Here the CDR3 DNA reads TGTGCCAGCTCGGACGGAGGGGCCAAAAACATTCAGTACTTC. Its protein is CASSDGGAKNIQYF. Full variable domain (rest looked up from reference TRBV19 and TRBJ2-4): DGGITQSPKYLFRKEGQNVTLSCEQNLNHDAMYWYRQDPGQGLRLIYYSQIVNDFQKGDIAEGYSVSREKKESFPLTVTSAQKNPTAFYLCASSDGGAKNIQYFGAGTRLSVL.

The chain has TRBV5-6 and TRBJ2-7; 8 bases are a match to TRBD1. The CDR3 extends over 14 amino acids. Germline CDR1 reads SGHDT; CDR2 reads YYEEEE. J lost 3 bases, V lost 4 bases, and 6 bases had no gene match. CDR3 nucleotides: TGTGCCAGCAGCCGCGGGACAGGAATCTACGAGCAGTACTTC. Translating gives CASSRGTGIYEQYF.

The chain uses TRBV5-1 and TRBJ1-4; no definite D call. The germline V and J ends were trimmed by 8 bases and 0 bases, with 8 bases remaining between them. This CDR3 comprises 13 residues. The V gene's germline CDR1 is SGHRS and CDR2 YFSETQ. The CDR3 DNA is TGCGCCAGTAGGTCCGCAACTAATGAAAAACTGTTTTTT. It encodes CASRSATNEKLFF.

The V and J genes are TRBV27 and TRBJ1-1; D call uncertain. Trimming took off 2 bases at V and 13 bases at J, with 17 bases between the two ends. Per germline, CDR1 MNHEY and CDR2 SMNVEV (reference sequence). CDR3 length equals 13 residues. The CDR3 bases are TGTGCCAGCAGTTTACGGCCAACACTGAGAGTTTTCTTT. Translated, it gives CASSLRPTLRVFF.

The chain is built from TRBV28 and TRBJ1-2; TRBD1 might be the D (6 bases). Germline V lookup: CDR1 MDHEN, CDR2 SYDVKM. The CDR3 spans 15 residues. V shed 7 bases and J shed 0 bases, with 15 bases lying between them. For the CDR3, the DNA is TGTGCCAGCAACCAGGACAGTGGACCTAACTATGGCTACACCTTC. Protein product: CASNQDSGPNYGYTF.

V and J are TRBV6-1 and TRBJ1-3; D gene ambiguous. With 2 bases removed from V and 0 bases from J, the gap between germline ends came to 5 bases. Germline V gene lookup returns CDR1 MNHNS and CDR2 SASEGT. CDR3 length: 14 amino acids. The CDR3 region is CASSESVSGNTIYF. The CDR3 nucleotides are TGTGCCAGCAGTGAATCAGTCTCTGGAAACACCATATATTTT.

The rearrangement joins TRBV9 to TRBJ1-2, with 8 bases identical to TRBD1. There are 16 residues in the CDR3. The trim removed 6 bases at V and 1 base at J, leaving 11 bases unmatched. Germline-derived CDR1 and CDR2 are SGDLS and YYNGEE. The CDR3 DNA is TGTGCCAGCACCCAAGCCCCGGACAGGGATAACTATGGCTACACCTTC. Its protein product is CASTQAPDRDNYGYTF.

This chain joins TRBV28 and TRBJ2-5; D might be TRBD1 (6 bases). V lost 6 bases to trimming and J lost 2 bases, with 16 bases between them. The germline V gene has CDR1 MDHEN and CDR2 SYDVKM. CDR3 length equals 15 residues. In nucleotides, the CDR3 is TGTGCCAGCAGGCCTACCTACAGGGTACAAGAGACCCAGTACTTC. Protein sequence: CASRPTYRVQETQYF.

This chain links TRBV30 with TRBJ2-3; 10 nucleotides align to TRBD2. This CDR3 spans 16 amino acids. From germline, CDR1 is GTSNPN and CDR2 SVGIG (reference sequence). The V and J ends lost 4 bases and 4 bases, in that order; junction bases with no gene match: 11. DNA of the CDR3: TGTGCCTGGACGTCATTGTCTAGCGGGAGTGCAGATACGCAGTATTTT. The encoded protein is CAWTSLSSGSADTQYF.

The chain links TRBV9 to TRBJ1-2; maybe TRBD1 (6 bases). V lost 0 bases and J 5 bases, leaving 14 bases between the germline ends. The CDR3 totals 15 residues. Germline V lookup: CDR1 SGDLS, CDR2 YYNGEE. The CDR3 region is CASSVAGGPTYGYTF. Written as DNA, the CDR3 is TGTGCCAGCAGCGTAGCGGGGGGGCCAACTTATGGCTACACCTTC.

V usage is TRBV27 and J usage is TRBJ2-3; D is unclear. Deletions cut 3 bases from V and 2 bases from J, with 6 bases between. The CDR3 covers 13 residues. Germline CDR1 and CDR2: MNHEY and SMNVEV (reference sequence). The CDR3 nucleotides are TGTGCCAGCAGTTTCCTGCCCACAGATACGCAGTATTTT. As protein: CASSFLPTDTQYF.

A remark on this clone: Other DNA sequences in this specimen translate into the identical CDR3. The chain links TRBV7-9 to TRBJ1-4; no firm D call. Germline V gene lookup returns CDR1 SEHNR and CDR2 FQNEAQ (reference sequence). The CDR3 runs to 12 residues. The V end lost 1 base, the J end lost 7 bases, and 4 bases lay between the germline ends. The CDR3 here is CASSLVGEKLFF. The CDR3 DNA is TGTGCCAGCAGCTTAGTAGGTGAAAAACTGTTTTTT.

V is TRBV9 and J is TRBJ2-7; tentative D call: TRBD1 (5 bases). V lost 4 bases and J 5 bases, leaving 13 bases between the germline ends. The CDR3 has 13 amino acids. Germline V gives CDR1 SGDLS, CDR2 YYNGEE. CDR3 residues: CASSPPDNHEQYF. The CDR3 DNA reads TGTGCCAGCAGCCCCCCGGACAACCACGAGCAGTACTTC.